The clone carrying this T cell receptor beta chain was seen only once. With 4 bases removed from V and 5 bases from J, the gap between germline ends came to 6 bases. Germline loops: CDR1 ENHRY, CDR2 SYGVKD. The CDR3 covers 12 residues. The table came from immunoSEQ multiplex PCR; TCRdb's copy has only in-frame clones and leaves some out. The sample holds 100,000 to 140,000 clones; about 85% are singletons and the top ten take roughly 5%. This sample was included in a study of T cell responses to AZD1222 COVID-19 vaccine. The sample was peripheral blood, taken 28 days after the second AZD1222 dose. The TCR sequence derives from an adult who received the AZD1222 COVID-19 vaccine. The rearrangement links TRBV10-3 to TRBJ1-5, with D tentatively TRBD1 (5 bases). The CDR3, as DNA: TGTGCCATCAGTGGGGGGGATCAGCCCCAGCATTTT. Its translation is CAISGGDQPQHF.